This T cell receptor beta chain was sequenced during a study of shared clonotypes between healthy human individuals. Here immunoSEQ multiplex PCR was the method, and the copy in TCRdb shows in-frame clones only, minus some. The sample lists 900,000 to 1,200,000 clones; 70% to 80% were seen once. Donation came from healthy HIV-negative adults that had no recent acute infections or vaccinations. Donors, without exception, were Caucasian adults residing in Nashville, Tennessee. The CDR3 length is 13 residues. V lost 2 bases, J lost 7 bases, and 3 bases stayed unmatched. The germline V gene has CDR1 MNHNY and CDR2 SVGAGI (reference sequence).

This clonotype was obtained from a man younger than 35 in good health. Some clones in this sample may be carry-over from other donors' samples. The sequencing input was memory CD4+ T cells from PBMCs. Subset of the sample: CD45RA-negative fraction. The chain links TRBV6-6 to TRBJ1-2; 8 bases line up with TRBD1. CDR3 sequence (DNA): TGTGCCAGCAGTTACGTGGGGACAGGTGGCTACACCTTC. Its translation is CASSYVGTGGYTF.